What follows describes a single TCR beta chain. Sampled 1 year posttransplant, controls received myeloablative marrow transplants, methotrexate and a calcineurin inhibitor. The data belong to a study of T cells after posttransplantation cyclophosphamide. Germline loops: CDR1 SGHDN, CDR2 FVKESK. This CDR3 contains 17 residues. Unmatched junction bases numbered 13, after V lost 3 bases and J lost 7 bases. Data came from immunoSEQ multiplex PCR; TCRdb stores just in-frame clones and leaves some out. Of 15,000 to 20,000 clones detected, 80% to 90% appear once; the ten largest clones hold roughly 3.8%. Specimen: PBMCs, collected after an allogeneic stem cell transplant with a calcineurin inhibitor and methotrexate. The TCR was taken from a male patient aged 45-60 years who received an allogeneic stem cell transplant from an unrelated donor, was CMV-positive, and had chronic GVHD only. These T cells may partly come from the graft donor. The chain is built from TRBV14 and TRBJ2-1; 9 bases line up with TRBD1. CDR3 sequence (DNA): TGTGCCAGCAGCCACAACCCAGGGACAGGGCAGTTGAATGAGCAGTTCTTC. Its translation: CASSHNPGTGQLNEQFF.